This TCR beta chain is from a study of blood T cell repertoires in COVID-19. Looking at the study overall: Acute and convalescent COVID-19 samples came from the United States, Italy and Spain.

Per the germline V gene, CDR1 is SSHAT and CDR2 is FNYEAQ (reference sequence). V was pared by 5 bases and J by 1 base, with 8 bases of the junction left unmatched. The CDR3 extends over 16 amino acids. Authors' methods: Amplification of reference gene primers was used by the study to estimate nucleated cell counts. Sequenced by immunoSEQ multiplex PCR; TCRdb stores in-frame clones only, minus some. V and J calls and clone size are as listed in that table; D and trimming were resolved from the DNA. Of 200,000 to 300,000 clones in the sample, approximately 83% were seen once. Sequenced sample: peripheral blood. The origin of this receptor is a woman aged 25 to 39 who had recovered from COVID-19. The chain links TRBV7-7 to TRBJ2-3; 8 bases are shared with TRBD2. The CDR3 coding sequence is TGTGCCAGCAGCCCAGGGGTAGCGGGGCGCACAGATACGCAGTATTTT. It encodes CASSPGVAGRTDTQYF.